The present TCR beta chain was sequenced within a study of T cells in localized non-small cell lung cancer. Broader study findings: There was higher T cell clonality in uninvolved adjacent lung than in tumor, and it was highest there. Longer survival (overall) was linked to higher T cell density in blood.

Note on this clone: Its antigen remains unknown.

Germline CDR1 is SGHVS and CDR2 is FNYEAQ. J was trimmed by 3 bases and V by 5 bases; bases with no gene match: 13. CDR3 size: 16 residues. Generated by immunoSEQ multiplex PCR, the TCRdb table keeps only in-frame clones and is missing some. The data hold approximately 17,000 clones, with over 75% observed a single time. The clonotype originates from a male donor at least 60 years old with stage I lung adenocarcinoma. The chain combines TRBV7-6 with TRBJ2-7; 7 bases fit TRBD1. The sample was peripheral blood, taken before any cancer treatment. CDR3 in amino acids: CASSRSGRQGFYEQYF. The CDR3 coding sequence is TGTGCCAGCAGCCGATCGGGTCGACAGGGTTTCTACGAGCAGTACTTC.